The 2 T cell receptor beta chains presented below share a single source sample, sequenced in a study of blood T cell repertoires in COVID-19. The data were produced by immunoSEQ multiplex PCR, yet TCRdb's version contains in-frame clones alone and is incomplete. The sample includes about 270,000 clones, around 90% seen only once; the top ten take roughly 2%. Material for sequencing was PBMCs or T cells enriched from blood (not recorded which). The receptor source for this set is a woman in her fifties or sixties in a cohort exposed to, infected with or recovered from COVID-19 (not recorded which).

The chain carries TRBV6-5 and TRBJ1-2, with 8 bases matching TRBD1. Trimming at V came to 7 bases and at J to 3 bases, leaving 10 bases not matched to a gene. Germline V lookup: CDR1 MNHEY, CDR2 SVGAGI. The CDR3 runs 15 residues. CDR3 nucleotide sequence: TGTGCCAGCACCGATGGACAGGGAGGACACTATGGCTACACCTTC. Translating it yields CASTDGQGGHYGYTF.

The genes are TRBV30 and TRBJ2-5, with D unclear. The CDR3 length is 11 residues. Trimming removed 4 bases from V and 1 base from J, with 4 bases in between. Germline-derived CDR1 and CDR2 are GTSNPN and SVGIG (reference sequence). The chain's CDR3 is CAWTGQETQYF. In DNA, the CDR3 is TGTGCCTGGACAGGCCAAGAGACCCAGTACTTC.